These 10 T cell receptor beta chains were sequenced from one sample in a study of blood T cells in healthy people across ages. The second PCR ran about 6 to 11 cycles with a sample-barcoded 5' primer and J-beta primers. TCRdb used MiXCR to reprocess the 5' RACE reads, holding one entry per CDR3 protein. Of approximately 1,700,000 distinct CDR3 sequences listed, roughly two fifths are singletons. The source material was blood. Source of these receptors: a human donor in good health.

The chain links TRBV30 to TRBJ1-6; a weak D match, TRBD1 (5 bases). Germline V gene lookup returns CDR1 GTSNPN and CDR2 SVGIG (reference sequence). Trimming took off 3 bases at V and 7 bases at J, with 13 bases between the two ends. The CDR3 length is 14 residues. CDR3 nucleotide sequence: TGTGCCTGGAGCTATACAGGTTCCAATTCACCCCTCCACTTT. Its protein is CAWSYTGSNSPLHF.

The chain joins TRBV13 to TRBJ2-1; D not resolved. CDR1 is PRHDT and CDR2 is FYEKMQ in the germline V gene (reference sequence). The V end was cut by 5 bases, the J end by 0 bases, with 14 bases between. CDR3 size: 16 residues. CDR3 nucleotides: TGTGCCAGCAGCACCGCGGAACAACCCTCCTACAATGAGCAGTTCTTC. Protein sequence: CASSTAEQPSYNEQFF.

V gene TRBV7-3 combines with J gene TRBJ2-1; possibly TRBD1 or TRBD2 for D (6 bases each). The germline V gene has CDR1 SGHTA and CDR2 FQGTGA. The CDR3 has 16 residues. V gave up 2 bases and J gave up 3 bases, with 14 bases separating them. CDR3 sequence (DNA): TGTGCCAGCAGCTTAGGGGGCGGGGCTGGCTACAATGAGCAGTTCTTC. Translating gives CASSLGGGAGYNEQFF.

J is TRBJ2-3 and V is TRBV20-1, with D perhaps matching TRBD1 or TRBD2 (5 bases each). The CDR3 extends over 15 amino acids. CDR1 and CDR2 from the germline V gene are DFQATT and SNEGSKA (reference sequence). V lost 0 bases to trimming and J lost 6 bases, with 16 bases between them. CDR3 protein: CSARDFGGGADTQYF. The CDR3 DNA reads as TGCAGTGCTAGAGATTTCGGTGGGGGAGCCGATACGCAGTATTTT.

The V and J genes are TRBV6-2 or TRBV6-3 and TRBJ1-6; TRBD1 might be the D (5 bases). Looked up from germline, CDR1 is MNHEY and CDR2 is SVGEGT. The CDR3 sequence is 17 residues long. The V gene lost 0 bases and the J gene lost 7 bases, with 16 bases spanning the gap. CDR3 coding DNA: TGTGCCAGCAGTTACTCCTTCGGGACGGGAGGAAATTCACCCCTCCACTTT. It codes for CASSYSFGTGGNSPLHF.

This clonotype was picked up a small number of times. The CDR3 is CASSLLPRAQFF. The CDR3 DNA reads as TGTGCCAGCAGCCTGCTACCTAGGGCACAGTTCTTC. The genes are TRBV7-2 and TRBJ2-1; no reliable D call. Trimming left V 5 bases short and J 13 bases short, with 15 bases between. This CDR3 has 12 residues. Germline CDR1 and CDR2: SGHTA and FQGNSA.

The rearrangement uses TRBV12-3 or TRBV12-4 and TRBJ1-4, with D hard to call. This CDR3 contains 13 residues. Trimming shortened V by 5 bases and J by 8 bases, and 12 bases separated the two germline ends. CDR3: CASSLGAQEKLFF. DNA of the CDR3: TGTGCCAGCAGTCTAGGAGCCCAAGAAAAACTGTTTTTT.

On this clonotype: This sequence may be a read error, since a much larger clone differs from it by one base. The chain is built from TRBV20-1 and TRBJ1-1, with D perhaps TRBD1 (6 bases). Trimming removed 0 bases at V and 4 bases at J, with 15 bases between. The CDR3 sequence is 15 residues long. Germline CDR1 reads DFQATT; CDR2 reads SNEGSKA (reference sequence). CDR3 in amino acids: CSARDGAGDSTEAFF. The CDR3 bases are TGCAGTGCTAGAGATGGAGCAGGGGATAGCACTGAAGCTTTCTTT.

The chain is built from TRBV5-1 and TRBJ2-7; possible D gene TRBD2, 6 bases. The CDR3 has 14 residues. The ends were cut back, 5 bases at V and 1 base at J, with 13 bases in the middle. Germline V lookup: CDR1 SGHRS, CDR2 YFSETQ. The CDR3 nucleotides read TGCGCCAGCAGTCGGAGGGTAGAATCCTACGAGCAGTACTTC. This encodes CASSRRVESYEQYF.

V and J are TRBV4-1 and TRBJ2-7; no clear D. This CDR3 contains 15 residues. With 0 bases removed from V and 5 bases from J, the gap between germline ends came to 14 bases. Germline CDR1 and CDR2: MGHRA and YSYEKL. CDR3 in DNA: TGCGCCAGCAGCCAAGATTCCCCCTCTTTCGACGAGCAGTACTTC. Translation: CASSQDSPSFDEQYF.